What follows is one T cell receptor beta chain and its context. The source of the sample is a study of blood T cell repertoires in COVID-19. Study summary: Specimens from acute and convalescent COVID-19 originated in the United States, Italy and Spain. Nucleic acid was either cDNA or gDNA, and it came from T cells, B-cell-depleted T cells, or PBMCs.

Authors' analysis steps: Amplifying reference gene primers gave estimates of nucleated cell counts. TCRdb's table, derived via immunoSEQ multiplex PCR, lists solely in-frame clones and lacks some. D and trimming come from the DNA, and the V and J calls and clone size come from that table. The sample records approximately 200,000 clones, approximately 83% being singletons. Material for sequencing was peripheral blood. This clonotype was obtained from a woman aged 45-60 years with acute or convalescent COVID-19.

CDR3 nucleotide sequence: TGTGCCAGAACCACAGGGACCACTGAAGCTTTCTTT. Protein: CARTTGTTEAFF. The chain is built from TRBV21-1 and TRBJ1-1; the table's D gene call, TRBD1, was not cross checked with the DNA. TRBV21-1 constitutes a pseudogene. The CDR3 covers 12 residues.